The source of this T cell receptor beta chain is a study of cytomegalovirus exposure and HLA in healthy donors. Study-wide findings and caveats: Whilst most TCR sequences proved rare, a subset of public TCRs occurred across many donors. Cytomegalovirus-associated status was assigned to some 180 TCR beta chains.

Unmatched junction bases numbered 13, after V lost 3 bases and J lost 2 bases. CDR3 length: 17 amino acids. The germline V gene has CDR1 MDHEN and CDR2 SYDVKM. Measured with immunoSEQ multiplex PCR; TCRdb has only the in-frame clones, and not every one. Here the sample spans approximately 100,000 clones, more than 75% being singletons. Of note for this clone: The antigen remains undetermined.

The donors were members of the validation cohort, which comprised about 120 subjects and was separate from the first cohort of 666 subjects. Sequenced input: PBMCs. This receptor was taken from a man between 18 and 35 years old in good health and CMV-seropositive. The chain is built from TRBV28 and TRBJ2-7; 7 bases line up with TRBD1. The DNA of the CDR3 is TGTGCCAGCAGTTTGGGCGCCGGGTGGGACAGTGCCTACGAGCAGTACTTC. It yields the protein CASSLGAGWDSAYEQYF.